This TCR beta chain came from a study of CD8 T cells in Susac syndrome. The multiple sclerosis controls, all treatment-naive patients, had relapsing-remitting disease that was stable or active. In contrast to the negatively isolated CD8+ and CD4+ T cells, TEMRA cells were FACS-enriched. The V segment lost 3 bases and the J segment 0 bases; nucleotides outside the gene matches: 3. This CDR3 comprises 14 residues. Germline CDR1 SGDLS, CDR2 YYNGEE. An input of about 0.5 to 1 ug of RNA was subjected to reverse transcription using random hexamers. A single record per CDR3 protein comes from TCRdb applying MiXCR to the immunoSEQ multiplex PCR reads. The table includes 180,000 or so distinct CDR3 sequences, approximately 96% detected once.

J is TRBJ2-7 and V is TRBV9; 7 nucleotides match TRBD2. Sequenced sample: CD4+ T cells from PBMCs. The receptor was derived from a human donor with multiple sclerosis. The CDR3 DNA is TGTGCCAGCAGCGAGACTAGCCCCTCCTACGAGCAGTACTTC. This translates into CASSETSPSYEQYF.